This T cell receptor (beta chain) appears in the sequencing data of a study of patients and donors after allogeneic stem cell transplantation. TCRdb recomputed calls from the RT-PCR reads with MiXCR, one row per CDR3 protein. The data show 400,000 to 450,000 distinct CDR3 sequences, roughly 17% seen once. CDR3 length: 16 amino acids. V was clipped by 1 base and J by 2 bases; unmatched bases: 6. CDR1 is SEHNR and CDR2 is FQNEAQ in the germline V gene (reference sequence). The genes are TRBV7-9 and TRBJ2-7; TRBD2 matches 9 bases. The sequenced sample was blood, either unsorted or a sorted T cell fraction (not recorded which). The sequence was obtained from a human donor who was either an allogeneic HSCT recipient or a stem cell or donor lymphocyte infusion donor (not recorded which). It is not recorded whose cells these are; they may come from a transplant donor. Here the CDR3 reads CASSLGTSALPYEQYF. CDR3 bases: TGTGCCAGCAGCTTAGGGACTAGCGCTTTACCCTACGAGCAGTACTTC.